Below, one TCR beta chain is given with its context. This clone was recorded a few times. Its antigen is not yet known. Per-base quality was not reported, and no clone a single base away is much larger than it. Other DNA sequences in the sample encode the same CDR3. Using the deep immunoSEQ assay, multiplex PCR amplified TCR CDR3 regions from genomic DNA. For each cell subset, the extracted genomic DNA was distributed evenly across all wells of several immunoSEQ 96-well plates, and each plate served as one replicate. For sorted subsets, about 200 ng genomic DNA, equal to tens of thousands of T cell genomes, was loaded into each replicate PCR. Purified libraries were measured with a Qubit 3.0 fluorometer, size-checked on a Bioanalyzer 2100, and measured again with the KAPA Library Quantification kit. A separate single-read 150-cycle Illumina NextSeq 550 flow cell was used to sequence each immunoSEQ 96-well plate. Under the source paper's analysis protocol: Because the immunoSEQ output included only junctional sequences and no quality scores, the filtering could not be the same as the filtering used for full-length reads. Sequences were annotated with PyIR, a Python wrapper for IgBLAST v1.9, using IMGT germline references to assign V/J genes and CDR3. Reads were removed for weak V/J assignments (E-value above 1e-6), missing CDR3, stop codons, out-of-frame junctions, or ambiguous translated residues. V3J clonotypes were defined as sequences sharing an identical inferred V gene, J gene, and CDR3 amino acid sequence. To compute the percentage overlap between repertoires, the number of shared unique clonotypes was divided by the size of the smaller repertoire. Repertoire richness was assessed with RTK rarefaction, the Chao1 estimator, and Recon v2.1 estimates of unobserved clonotypes. Generation probabilities for all TCRbeta clonotypes obtained by the gDNA method from a handful of donors were computed using OLGA. The table was pulled from immuneACCESS by TCRdb, which kept in-frame rearrangements only. Such tables lose some clones; where checked, under half of the loss comes from unresolved V genes, and the rest has no known cause. Clone size and the V and J calls come from that table; the DNA yielded D and trimming. The sample yields roughly 2.2 million clones; around 92% were counted once. The top ten clonotypes cover 0.3% to 0.45% of the sample.

These data are taken from a study of shared clonotypes between healthy human individuals (dated by TCRdb to the early 2020s). About the study as a whole: The cohort included a few men and a couple of women between 18 and 49 years of age. To increase sequencing depth and limit assay-specific biases, different laboratories used diverse techniques to prepare libraries and sequence TCR repertoires. To estimate repertoire size and how much clonotypes are shared between individuals, the study performed deep sequencing of blood TCR repertoires from 4 to 6 healthy adults. For each donor, three plates each were used for CD4 naive and CD4 memory, two plates were used for CD8 naive, and one plate was used for CD8 memory. Each donor's leukapheresis produced roughly between roughly 0.85 and 9.5 billion PBMCs.

The paper as a whole reports these results and caveats: Larger estimated clonotype richness was generally found for naive subsets than for memory subsets. Sampling was restricted to blood, and TCR repertoires in tissues likely differ from the TCR repertoires found in blood. Clonotypes shared by all four sorted-subset donors showed higher generation probabilities than non-shared clonotypes. When a few donors were compared, the shared fraction of clonotypes was 5% to 6.5% for naive CD4, more than 3% for naive CD8, more than 2% for memory CD4, and 0.35% to 0.4% for memory CD8. The small number of donors limited the genetic and exposure-history diversity represented. Pairwise subsampling led to the expectation that sequencing depth would affect the degree of clonotype sharing among donors. Incomplete sequencing was indicated by rarefaction of sorted-subset datasets, despite the large sequencing depth.

The donors were healthy, HIV-negative adults with no recently reported acute infections or vaccinations. Only Caucasian adults living in Nashville, Tennessee, USA were represented among the donors. CD4+ T cells were enriched through magnetic negative selection, after which naive cells were positively selected on CD45RA and the remaining negative fraction served as the memory subset. After blood collection by leukapheresis, PBMCs were isolated using Ficoll-Histopaque density gradient centrifugation and then cryopreserved in the vapor phase of liquid nitrogen. Analytical flow cytometry was used to check the purity and quantity of every magnetically sorted T cell population. Genomic DNA was isolated from each sorted fraction and quantified by UV absorbance on a Nanodrop 2000c. Here V drops 5 bases and J drops 1 base, and the junction holds 4 bases not matched to any gene. CDR1 and CDR2, looked up from the germline V gene (reference sequence), are MNHEY and SMNVEV. The CDR3 covers 14 residues, taking in both the cysteine and the phenylalanine. The retained sequence is limited to the CDR3, 42 bases, with the frame set at the first base.

Sequencing used naive CD4+ T cells from PBMCs. The cell subset or site label, as the study defines it: CD45RA+ positively selected. The chain is assembled from TRBV27 and TRBJ1-1; the central 7 bases match TRBD1. The receptor was isolated from a man aged 18-30 years in good health. Some clones in this sample may be carry-over from other donors' samples. The CDR3 reads as follows: CASSLNRGNTEAFF. The sequenced DNA is TGTGCCAGCAGTCTGAACAGGGGGAACACTGAAGCTTTCTTT.